This paragraph reports one T cell receptor beta chain. CD8+ and CD4+ T cells from blood underwent TCR beta sequencing. FACS enriched CD8+ TEMRA cells, while bulk CD8+ and CD4+ were negatively isolated. Random hexamers served to reverse transcribe roughly 0.5 to 1 ug RNA. Each CDR3 protein is one row after TCRdb ran MiXCR on the immunoSEQ multiplex PCR reads. The data show 250,000 to 300,000 distinct CDR3 sequences, with about 85% seen just once and about 0.11% held by the top ten. Losses at the gene ends were 3 bases for V and 5 bases for J; bases not matched to a gene: 15. The CDR3 consists of 17 residues. The germline gives CDR1 SGDLS, CDR2 YYNGEE. The data stem from a study of CD8 T cells in Susac syndrome.

The sample comprised CD8+ T cells from PBMCs. The receptor's source is a human donor with multiple sclerosis. The V call is TRBV9, the J call TRBJ2-7, with 9 bases matching TRBD2. CDR3 loop: CASSAYGTGTSIHEQYF. CDR3 nucleotide sequence: TGTGCCAGCAGCGCGTACGGCACCGGGACTAGCATCCACGAGCAGTACTTC.